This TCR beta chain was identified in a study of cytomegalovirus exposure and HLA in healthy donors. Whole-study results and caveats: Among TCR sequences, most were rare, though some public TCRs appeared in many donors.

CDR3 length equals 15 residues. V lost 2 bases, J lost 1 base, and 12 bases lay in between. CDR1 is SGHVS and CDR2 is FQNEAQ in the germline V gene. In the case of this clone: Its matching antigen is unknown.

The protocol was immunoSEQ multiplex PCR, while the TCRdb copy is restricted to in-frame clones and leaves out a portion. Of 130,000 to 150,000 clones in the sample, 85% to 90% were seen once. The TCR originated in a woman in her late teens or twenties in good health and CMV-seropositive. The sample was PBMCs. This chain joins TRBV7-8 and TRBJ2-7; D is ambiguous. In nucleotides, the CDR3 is TGTGCCAGCAGCTTAACCACAGTCGGATCCTACGAGCAGTACTTC. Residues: CASSLTTVGSYEQYF.